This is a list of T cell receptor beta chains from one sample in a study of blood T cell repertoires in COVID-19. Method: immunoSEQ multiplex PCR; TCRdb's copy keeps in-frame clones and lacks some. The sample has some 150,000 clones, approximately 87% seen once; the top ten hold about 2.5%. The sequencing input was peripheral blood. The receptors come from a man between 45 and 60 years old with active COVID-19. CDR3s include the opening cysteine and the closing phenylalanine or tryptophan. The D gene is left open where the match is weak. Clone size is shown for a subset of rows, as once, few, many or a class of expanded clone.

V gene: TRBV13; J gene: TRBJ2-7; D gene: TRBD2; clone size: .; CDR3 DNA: TGTGCCAGCAGCTCCAGACTAGCGGCCTCCTACGAGCAGTACTTC; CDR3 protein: CASSSRLAASYEQYF
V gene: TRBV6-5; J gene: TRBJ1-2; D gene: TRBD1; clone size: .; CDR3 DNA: TGTGCCAGCAGTATACAGGGGTTTAAGGGCTACACCTTC; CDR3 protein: CASSIQGFKGYTF
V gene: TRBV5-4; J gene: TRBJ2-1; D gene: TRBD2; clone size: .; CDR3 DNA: TGTGCCAGCAGCGATCCCGGGACTAGCGGGGAGCGTGGGCAGTTCTTC; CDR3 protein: CASSDPGTSGERGQFF
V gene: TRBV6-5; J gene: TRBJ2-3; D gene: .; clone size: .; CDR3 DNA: TGTGCCAGCAGTTACAGGACTCTCACAGATACGCAGTATTTT; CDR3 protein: CASSYRTLTDTQYF
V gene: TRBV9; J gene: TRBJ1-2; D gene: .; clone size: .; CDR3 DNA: TGTGCCAGCAGCGCGGACACTTTGGAGAGAGGCTACACCTTC; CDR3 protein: CASSADTLERGYTF
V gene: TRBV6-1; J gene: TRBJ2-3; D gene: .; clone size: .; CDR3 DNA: TGTGCCAGCAGTGAAGCGGAGGGGGGGCCTCAAACAGATACGCAGTATTTT; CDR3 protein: CASSEAEGGPQTDTQYF
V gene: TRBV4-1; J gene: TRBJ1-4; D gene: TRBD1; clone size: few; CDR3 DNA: TGCGCCAGCAGCCAAGAACAGGGGCCATCTAATGAAAAACTGTTTTTT; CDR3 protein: CASSQEQGPSNEKLFF
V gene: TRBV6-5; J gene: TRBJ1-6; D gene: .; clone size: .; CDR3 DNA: TGTGCCAGCAGTCGGGCGGGGGAAGGTTCACCCCTCCACTTT; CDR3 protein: CASSRAGEGSPLHF
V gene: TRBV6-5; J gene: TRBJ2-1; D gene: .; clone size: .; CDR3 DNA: TGTGCCAGCAGTTTTACAGAGTACAATGAGCAGTTCTTC; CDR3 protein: CASSFTEYNEQFF
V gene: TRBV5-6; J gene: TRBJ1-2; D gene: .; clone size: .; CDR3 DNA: TGTGCCAGCAGCTTGGTCGGACAAAACTATGGCTACACCTTC; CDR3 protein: CASSLVGQNYGYTF
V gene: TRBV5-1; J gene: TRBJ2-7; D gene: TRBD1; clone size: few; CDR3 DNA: TGCGCCAGCAGCCTAGGGGGCTCCCTTAGCTCCTACGAGCAGTACTTC; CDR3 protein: CASSLGGSLSSYEQYF
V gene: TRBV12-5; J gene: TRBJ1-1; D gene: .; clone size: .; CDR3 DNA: TGTGCTAGTGGGCCCCCGGGGACTGAAGCTTTCTTT; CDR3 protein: CASGPPGTEAFF
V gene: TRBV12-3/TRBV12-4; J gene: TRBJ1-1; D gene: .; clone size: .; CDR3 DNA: TGTGCCAGCAGTTTGGTGAGCTACACTGAAGCTTTCTTT; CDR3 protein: CASSLVSYTEAFF
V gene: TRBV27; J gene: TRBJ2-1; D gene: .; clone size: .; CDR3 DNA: TGTGCCAGCAGTTTTAGAGGCGATGAGCAGTTCTTC; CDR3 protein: CASSFRGDEQFF
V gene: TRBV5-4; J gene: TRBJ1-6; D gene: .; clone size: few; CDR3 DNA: TGTGCCAGCAGCTCGTTGACAACGGATAATTCACCCCTCCACTTT; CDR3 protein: CASSSLTTDNSPLHF
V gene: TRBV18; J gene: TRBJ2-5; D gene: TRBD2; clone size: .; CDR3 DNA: TGTGCCAGCTCACTTCGACTAGCGGGGGGATCAGAGACCCAGTACTTC; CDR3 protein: CASSLRLAGGSETQYF